These 22 T cell receptor beta chains were all obtained from the same sample, sequenced in a study of blood T cell repertoires in COVID-19. Libraries were prepared by immunoSEQ multiplex PCR; TCRdb keeps only in-frame clonotypes and omits some of them. In the table there are some 130,000 clones, over 85% of which are singletons. The material sequenced was peripheral blood. These receptors all stem from a man aged 45-65 years with active COVID-19.

CDR3 coding DNA: TGTGCCAGTAGCCGTCCCCCGGGGATCTATGGCTACACCTTC. Its translation: CASSRPPGIYGYTF. J is TRBJ1-2 and V is TRBV19; unclear D gene. Germline CDR1 reads LNHDA; CDR2 reads SQIVND (reference sequence). Trimming took off 6 bases at V and 4 bases at J, with 15 bases between the two ends. This CDR3 has 14 amino acids.

The chain uses TRBV24-1 and TRBJ2-3; no clear D gene. Germline-derived CDR1 and CDR2 are KGHDR and SFDVKD. The length of the CDR3 is 16 residues. V lost 4 bases and J lost 1, with 14 bases in between. The CDR3 DNA is TGTGCCACCAGTGACCCAAACGAGGTGGGCACAGATACGCAGTATTTT. It is translated as CATSDPNEVGTDTQYF.

V gene TRBV10-3 combines with J gene TRBJ2-1; 8 bases line up with TRBD2. Losses at the gene ends were 3 bases for V and 5 bases for J; bases not matched to a gene: 6. The CDR3 contains 15 residues. CDR1 and CDR2 (germline): ENHRY, SYGVKD. Written as DNA, the CDR3 is TGTGCCATCAGTGAACAAGCGGGAGCAAACAATGAGCAGTTCTTC. Translation: CAISEQAGANNEQFF.

This chain joins TRBV6-5 and TRBJ2-2, with D possibly being TRBD1 (6 bases). Trimming took off 6 bases at V and 4 bases at J, with 15 bases between the two ends. CDR3 length: 15 residues. Germline V lookup: CDR1 MNHEY, CDR2 SVGAGI. CDR3 protein: CASSLTDRSTGELFF. For the CDR3, the DNA is TGTGCCAGCAGCCTAACCGACAGGAGCACCGGGGAGCTGTTTTTT.

The chain is built from TRBV7-6 and TRBJ1-2; TRBD1 aligns across 7 bases. This CDR3 region has 15 residues. Germline assignment: CDR1 SGHVS and CDR2 FNYEAQ. The trim removed 1 base at V and 7 bases at J, leaving 9 bases unmatched. The CDR3 spells CASSLVPGGSGGYTF. DNA of the CDR3: TGTGCCAGCAGCTTAGTGCCAGGGGGGAGTGGTGGCTACACCTTC.

CDR3: CATSLQGSYQPQHF. DNA for the CDR3: TGTGCCACCAGCTTACAGGGTTCATATCAGCCCCAGCATTTT. The chain links TRBV15 to TRBJ1-5; D possibly corresponds to TRBD1 (6 bases). Germline V CDR1 and CDR2: LNHNV, YYDKDF (reference sequence). The CDR3 consists of 14 residues. The ends were cut back, 5 bases at V and 5 bases at J, with 13 bases in the middle.

The V call is TRBV7-8, the J call TRBJ2-5; D remains ambiguous. The germline V and J ends were trimmed by 10 bases and 3 bases, with 24 bases remaining between them. Per the germline V gene, CDR1 is SGHVS and CDR2 is FQNEAQ. The CDR3 is 16 residues long. The CDR3 DNA follows: TGTGCCACCGAACGGAGTCAAAGGAGTGAAGAAGAGACCCAGTACTTC. Translation gives CATERSQRSEEETQYF.

The gene calls are TRBV19 and TRBJ2-3; 9 positions match TRBD2. Trimming at V came to 3 bases and at J to 0 bases, leaving 10 bases not matched to a gene. Looked up from germline, CDR1 is LNHDA and CDR2 is SQIVND (reference sequence). The CDR3 extends over 18 amino acids. In nucleotides, the CDR3 is TGTGCCAGTAGTATTGGGATAGCGGGAGAGTCTAGCACAGATACGCAGTATTTT. Translation: CASSIGIAGESSTDTQYF.

The CDR3 loop reads CASSTGGGTDTQYF. Written as DNA, the CDR3 is TGTGCCAGTAGTACCGGGGGGGGGACAGATACGCAGTATTTT. V is TRBV19 and J is TRBJ2-3, with TRBD2 identical over 8 bases. V was clipped by 4 bases and J by 3 bases; unmatched bases: 3. This CDR3 is 14 amino acids long. Germline V gene lookup returns CDR1 LNHDA and CDR2 SQIVND (reference sequence).

The rearrangement links TRBV28 to TRBJ2-3; TRBD2 might be the D (5 bases). The CDR3 is made up of 15 amino acids. Trimming left V 2 bases short and J 6 bases short, with 15 bases between. In germline, CDR1 is MDHEN, CDR2 SYDVKM. In DNA form, the CDR3 reads TGTGCCAGCAGTTTAGGAAGTCTAGCATCCGATACGCAGTATTTT. As protein: CASSLGSLASDTQYF.

The chain carries TRBV27 and TRBJ1-6; maybe TRBD1 (5 bases). The germline gives CDR1 MNHEY, CDR2 SMNVEV (reference sequence). Trimming removed 1 base at V and 7 bases at J, with 17 bases between. The CDR3 extends over 17 amino acids. This CDR3 is CASSLLTPVGGNSPLHF. The CDR3 nucleotides are TGTGCCAGCAGTTTATTAACCCCGGTCGGGGGGAATTCACCCCTCCACTTT.

CDR3 in DNA: TGTGCCAGCAGCCTTACGACACCGAACTATGGCTACACCTTC. Protein sequence: CASSLTTPNYGYTF. The gene calls are TRBV5-5 and TRBJ1-2; D is ambiguous. Germline CDR1 reads SGHKS; CDR2 reads YYEKEE (reference sequence). The CDR3 runs to 14 residues. Trimming took 4 bases from V and 2 from J, leaving 12 bases between them.

The chain carries TRBV9 and TRBJ1-5; 7 nucleotides match TRBD1. The germline gives CDR1 SGDLS, CDR2 YYNGEE. The CDR3 has 17 residues. V lost 4 bases and J lost 6; bases outside the gene matches: 16. The CDR3 sequence is CASSILQGVGPSQPQHF. The CDR3 coding sequence is TGTGCCAGCAGCATATTGCAGGGGGTAGGCCCGAGTCAGCCCCAGCATTTT.

The chain links TRBV5-6 to TRBJ2-2; perhaps TRBD1 as D (5 bases). Trimming removed 4 bases at V and 4 bases at J, with 17 bases between. The germline V gene has CDR1 SGHDT and CDR2 YYEEEE. CDR3 length equals 16 residues. CDR3 amino acids: CASSPPGQKFTGELFF. In nucleotides, the CDR3 is TGTGCCAGCAGCCCCCCCGGACAAAAGTTCACCGGGGAGCTGTTTTTT.

The rearrangement links TRBV6-6 to TRBJ2-1, with D maybe TRBD2 (5 bases). V was cut by 5 bases and J by 4 bases, with 12 bases left in between. The CDR3 contains 14 residues. Germline CDR1 is MNHNY and CDR2 is SVGAGI (reference sequence). CDR3 DNA sequence: TGTGCCAGCAGTCAAGCGGTTTTATACAATGAGCAGTTCTTC. Translation: CASSQAVLYNEQFF.

The J gene is TRBJ1-5, the V gene TRBV15, with D uncertain. Trimming removed 0 bases at V and 3 bases at J, with 9 bases between. The CDR3 consists of 15 residues. Per the germline V gene, CDR1 is LNHNV and CDR2 is YYDKDF (reference sequence). Here the CDR3 reads CATSRERSPNQPQHF. Written as DNA, the CDR3 is TGTGCCACCAGCAGAGAGCGAAGCCCCAATCAGCCCCAGCATTTT.

V and J are TRBV18 and TRBJ2-2, with TRBD2 matching over 8 bases. V shed 8 bases, J shed 1 base, and the junction held 3 bases outside the gene matches. Germline CDR1 reads KGHSH; CDR2 reads LQKENI. This CDR3 contains 14 residues. The CDR3 DNA reads as TGTGCCAGCGCCGGGACTAGGAACACCGGGGAGCTGTTTTTT. Residues: CASAGTRNTGELFF.

V gene TRBV5-1 combines with J gene TRBJ2-1; TRBD2 aligns across 11 bases. The CDR3 covers 16 residues. V lost 3 bases, J lost 6 bases, and 8 bases stayed unmatched. Germline CDR1 and CDR2: SGHRS and YFSETQ. CDR3 nucleotides: TGCGCCAGCAGCTACTCGGGTAGCGGGGGGGGCAATGAGCAGTTCTTC. The encoded protein is CASSYSGSGGGNEQFF.

The V and J genes are TRBV15 and TRBJ2-6; D is undetermined. The CDR3 is 14 residues long. Germline V CDR1 and CDR2: LNHNV, YYDKDF (reference sequence). The V end lost 6 bases, the J end lost 1 base, and 7 bases lay between the germline ends. As DNA, the CDR3 is TGTGCCACCAGTACGAGATCTGGGGCCAACGTCCTGACTTTC. Amino acid sequence: CATSTRSGANVLTF.

The V gene is TRBV11-2, the J gene TRBJ2-1, with a weak D call TRBD2 (6 bases). The CDR3 loop spans 15 amino acids. The germline V and J ends were trimmed by 5 bases and 4 bases, with 15 bases remaining between them. Germline V gene sequence: CDR1 SGHAT, CDR2 FQNNGV. The CDR3 DNA reads as TGTGCCAGCAGCCCCGGAGGGGAGCCATACAATGAGCAGTTCTTC. It encodes CASSPGGEPYNEQFF.

The CDR3 protein is CAWSRSGAGGFGNTEAFF. CDR3 DNA: TGTGCCTGGAGCCGTTCGGGGGCAGGGGGGTTTGGGAACACTGAAGCTTTCTTT. The chain combines TRBV30 with TRBJ1-1; 7 nucleotides match TRBD1. Germline CDR1 GTSNPN, CDR2 SVGIG (reference sequence). The CDR3 length is 18 residues. The V and J ends lost 3 bases and 1 base, in that order; junction bases with no gene match: 17.

The CDR3 coding sequence is TGTGCCAGCAGCCCCACAACAACAACTAATGAAAAACTGTTTTTT. Protein: CASSPTTTTNEKLFF. V is TRBV9 and J is TRBJ1-4; D unresolved. This CDR3 is 15 amino acids long. Trimming shortened V by 4 bases and J by 0 bases, and 10 bases separated the two germline ends. Germline V CDR1 and CDR2: SGDLS, YYNGEE. Variable domain in full (rest from reference TRBV9 and TRBJ1-4): DSGVTQTPKHLITATGQRVTLRCSPRSGDLSVYWYQQSLDQGLQFLIQYYNGEERAKGNILERFSAQQFPDLHSELNLSSLELGDSALYFCASSPTTTTNEKLFFGSGTQLSVL.